This T cell receptor beta chain was documented in a study of a mutant IDH1 vaccine in newly diagnosed glioma. Study context: Previous care, which was radiotherapy, temozolomide, or both, most often involved both. Study outcomes and limitations: Variations in leading peripheral T cell clonotypes appeared to have no connection with pseudoprogression.

To note about this clone: Antigen specificity is unknown.

Germline V gives CDR1 MNHEY, CDR2 SVGAGI. Between the trimmed V and J ends, which lost 3 bases and 2 bases, there was a span of 10 bases. The CDR3 is 14 amino acids. Time point specified: baseline, week 1 (first vaccination visit). Stated treatment: pre-vaccination baseline after standard-of-care therapy. Donor diagnoses consisted of new WHO grade 3 or 4 IDH1-mutant, ATRX-lost astrocytomas. Profiled with immunoSEQ multiplex PCR; TCRdb holds only in-frame clones, not every one. The table includes approximately 16,000 clones, about 95% detected once. The sequence was obtained from a woman between 18 and 29 years old with glioma. Some clones in this sample may be carry-over from other donors' samples. The specimen comprised peripheral blood mononuclear cells (PBMCs), sampled from a glioma patient treated with radiotherapy, temozolomide or both. The genes are TRBV6-5 and TRBJ1-1; TRBD1 is a possible D gene (5 bases). The DNA for the CDR3 is TGTGCCAGCAGTTATACCCAGGGAAACACTGAAGCTTTCTTT. It yields the protein CASSYTQGNTEAFF.